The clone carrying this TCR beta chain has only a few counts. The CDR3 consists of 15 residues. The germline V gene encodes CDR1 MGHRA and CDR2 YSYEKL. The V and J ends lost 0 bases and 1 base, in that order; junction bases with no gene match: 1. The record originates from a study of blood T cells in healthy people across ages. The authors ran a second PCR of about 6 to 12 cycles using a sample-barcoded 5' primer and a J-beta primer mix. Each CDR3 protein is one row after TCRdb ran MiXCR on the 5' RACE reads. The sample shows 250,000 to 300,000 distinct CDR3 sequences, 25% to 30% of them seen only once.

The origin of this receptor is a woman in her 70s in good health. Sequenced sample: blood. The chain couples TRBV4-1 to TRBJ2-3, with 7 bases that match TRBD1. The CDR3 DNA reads TGCGCCAGCAGCCAAGACGGGACAGGCACAGATACGCAGTATTTT. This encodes CASSQDGTGTDTQYF.